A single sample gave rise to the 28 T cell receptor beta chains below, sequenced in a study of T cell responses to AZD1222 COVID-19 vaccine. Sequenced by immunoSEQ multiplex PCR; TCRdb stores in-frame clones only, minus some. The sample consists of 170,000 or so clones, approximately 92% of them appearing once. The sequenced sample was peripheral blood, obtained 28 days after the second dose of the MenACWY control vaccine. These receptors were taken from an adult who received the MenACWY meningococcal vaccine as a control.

CDR3 region: CASSLGTETYGYTF. Written as DNA, the CDR3 is TGCGCCAGCAGCCTCGGGACAGAAACTTATGGCTACACCTTC. This chain connects TRBV5-1 to TRBJ1-2; 7 positions agree with TRBD1. Germline loops: CDR1 SGHRS, CDR2 YFSETQ. V was pared by 4 bases and J by 5 bases, with 8 bases of the junction left unmatched. This CDR3 has 14 amino acids.

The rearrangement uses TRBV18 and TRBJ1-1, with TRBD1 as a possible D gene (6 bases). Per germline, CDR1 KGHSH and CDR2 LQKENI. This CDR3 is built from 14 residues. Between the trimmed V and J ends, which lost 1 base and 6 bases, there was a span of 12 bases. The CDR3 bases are TGTGCCAGCTCACCACAAGGGGGTAACCCTGAAGCTTTCTTT. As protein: CASSPQGGNPEAFF.

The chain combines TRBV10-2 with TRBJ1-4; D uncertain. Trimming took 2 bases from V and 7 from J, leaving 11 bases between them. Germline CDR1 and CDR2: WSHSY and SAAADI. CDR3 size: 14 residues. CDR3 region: CASSEGSLGEKLFF. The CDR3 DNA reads TGCGCCAGCAGTGAGGGCAGTTTAGGTGAAAAACTGTTTTTT.

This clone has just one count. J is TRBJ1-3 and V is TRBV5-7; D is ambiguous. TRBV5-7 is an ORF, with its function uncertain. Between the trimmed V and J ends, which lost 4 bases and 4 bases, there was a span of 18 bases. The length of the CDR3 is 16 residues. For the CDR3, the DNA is TGTGCCAGCAGCCCCCGGATAGCCAGGTCAGGAAACACCATATATTTT. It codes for CASSPRIARSGNTIYF.

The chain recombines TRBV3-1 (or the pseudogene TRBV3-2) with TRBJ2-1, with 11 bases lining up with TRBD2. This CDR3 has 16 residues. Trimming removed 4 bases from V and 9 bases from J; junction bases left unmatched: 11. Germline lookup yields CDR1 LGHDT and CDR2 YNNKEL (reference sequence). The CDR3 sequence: CASSPTSGTPGGEQFF. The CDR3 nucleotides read TGTGCCAGCAGCCCGACTAGCGGGACTCCAGGGGGTGAGCAGTTCTTC.

The CDR3 protein is CASSYPLLGESAEAFF. The CDR3, as DNA: TGTGCCAGCAGTTATCCGCTCCTCGGCGAGTCGGCTGAAGCTTTCTTT. This sequence joins TRBV6-2 or TRBV6-3 and TRBJ1-1; D not resolved. The CDR3 runs 16 residues. Germline loops: CDR1 MNHEY, CDR2 SVGEGT. The V end lost 3 bases, the J end lost 6 bases, and 20 bases lay between the germline ends.

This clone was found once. This CDR3 reads CASRGDRVPQETQYF. CDR3 sequence (DNA): TGTGCCAGCAGGGGAGACAGGGTCCCCCAAGAGACCCAGTACTTC. This chain joins TRBV2 and TRBJ2-5, with TRBD1 matching 7 bases. This CDR3 has 15 amino acids. Germline CDR1 and CDR2: SNHLY and FYNNEI. Trimming took 6 bases from V and 1 from J; bases not matched to a gene: 8.

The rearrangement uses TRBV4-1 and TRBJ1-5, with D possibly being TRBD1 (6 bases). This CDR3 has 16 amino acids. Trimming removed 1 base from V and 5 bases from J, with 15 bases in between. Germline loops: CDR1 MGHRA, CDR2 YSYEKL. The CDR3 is CASSQGHPGADQPQHF. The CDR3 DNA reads TGCGCCAGCAGCCAAGGTCACCCAGGGGCGGATCAGCCCCAGCATTTT.

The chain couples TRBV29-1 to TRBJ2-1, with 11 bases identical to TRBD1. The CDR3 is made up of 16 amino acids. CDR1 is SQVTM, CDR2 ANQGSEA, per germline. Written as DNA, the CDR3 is TGCGCTGGACAGGGGGCGGCTACGAGCTCCTACAATGAGCAGTTCTTC. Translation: CAGQGAATSSYNEQFF.

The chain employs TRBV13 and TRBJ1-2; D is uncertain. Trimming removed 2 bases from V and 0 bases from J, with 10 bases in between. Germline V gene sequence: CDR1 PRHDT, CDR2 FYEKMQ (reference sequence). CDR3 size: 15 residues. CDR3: CASSLYRDTNYGYTF. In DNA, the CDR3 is TGTGCCAGCAGCTTATACCGGGATACTAACTATGGCTACACCTTC.

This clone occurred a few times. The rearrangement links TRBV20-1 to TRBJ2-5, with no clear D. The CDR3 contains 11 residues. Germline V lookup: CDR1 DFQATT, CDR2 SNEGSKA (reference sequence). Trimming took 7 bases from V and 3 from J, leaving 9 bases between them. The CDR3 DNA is TGCAGTGGGTCGGAGAAAGAGACCCAGTACTTC. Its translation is CSGSEKETQYF.

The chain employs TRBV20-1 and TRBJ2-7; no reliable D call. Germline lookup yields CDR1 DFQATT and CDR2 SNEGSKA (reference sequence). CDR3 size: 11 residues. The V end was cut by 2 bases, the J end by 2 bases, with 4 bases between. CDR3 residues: CSARSPYEQYF. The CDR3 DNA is TGCAGTGCTAGATCACCCTACGAGCAGTACTTC.

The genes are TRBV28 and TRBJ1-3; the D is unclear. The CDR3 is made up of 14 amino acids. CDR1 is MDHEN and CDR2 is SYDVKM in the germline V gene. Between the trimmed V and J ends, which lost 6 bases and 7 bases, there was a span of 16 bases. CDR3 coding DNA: TGTGCCAGCAGAACAGAGACTCTCAGGAACACCATATATTTT. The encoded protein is CASRTETLRNTIYF.

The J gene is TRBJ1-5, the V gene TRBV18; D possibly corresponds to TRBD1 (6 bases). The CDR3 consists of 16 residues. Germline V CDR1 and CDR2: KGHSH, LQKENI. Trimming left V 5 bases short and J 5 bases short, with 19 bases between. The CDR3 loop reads CASSEAVGARHQPQHF. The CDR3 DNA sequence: TGTGCCAGCTCAGAAGCCGTGGGGGCTCGTCATCAGCCCCAGCATTTT.

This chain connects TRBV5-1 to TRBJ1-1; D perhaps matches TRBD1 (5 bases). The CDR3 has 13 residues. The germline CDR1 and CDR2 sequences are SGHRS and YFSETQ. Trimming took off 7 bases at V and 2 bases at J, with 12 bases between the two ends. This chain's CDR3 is CASYQGYNTEAFF. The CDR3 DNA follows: TGCGCCAGCTATCAGGGCTATAACACTGAAGCTTTCTTT.

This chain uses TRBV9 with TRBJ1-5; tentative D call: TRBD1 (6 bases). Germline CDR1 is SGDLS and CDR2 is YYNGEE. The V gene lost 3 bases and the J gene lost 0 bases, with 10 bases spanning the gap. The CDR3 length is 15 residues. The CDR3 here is CASSAGQNSNQPQHF. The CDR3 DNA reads TGTGCCAGCAGCGCCGGACAGAATAGCAATCAGCCCCAGCATTTT.

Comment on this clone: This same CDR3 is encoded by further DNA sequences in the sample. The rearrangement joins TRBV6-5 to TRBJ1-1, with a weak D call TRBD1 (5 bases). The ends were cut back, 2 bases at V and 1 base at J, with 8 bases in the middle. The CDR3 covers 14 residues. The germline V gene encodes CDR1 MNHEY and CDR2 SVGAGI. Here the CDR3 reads CASSYLQGNTEAFF. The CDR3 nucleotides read TGTGCCAGCAGTTACCTTCAGGGGAACACTGAAGCTTTCTTT.

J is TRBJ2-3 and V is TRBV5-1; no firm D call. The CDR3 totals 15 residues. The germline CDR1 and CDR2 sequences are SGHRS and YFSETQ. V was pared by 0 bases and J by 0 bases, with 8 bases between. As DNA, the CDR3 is TGCGCCAGCAGCTTGGGTAGTACTAGCACAGATACGCAGTATTTT. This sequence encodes CASSLGSTSTDTQYF. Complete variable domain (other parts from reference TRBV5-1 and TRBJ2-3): KAGVTQTPRYLIKTRGQQVTLSCSPISGHRSVSWYQQTPGQGLQFLFEYFSETQRNKGNFPGRFSGRQFSNSRSEMNVSTLELGDSALYLCASSLGSTSTDTQYFGPGTRLTVL.

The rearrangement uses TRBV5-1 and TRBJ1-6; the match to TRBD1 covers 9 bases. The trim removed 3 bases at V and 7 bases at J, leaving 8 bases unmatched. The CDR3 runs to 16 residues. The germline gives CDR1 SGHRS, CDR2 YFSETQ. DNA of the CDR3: TGCGCCAGCAGCTGGGGACAGGGCTCGAGGAATTCACCCCTCCACTTT. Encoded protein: CASSWGQGSRNSPLHF.

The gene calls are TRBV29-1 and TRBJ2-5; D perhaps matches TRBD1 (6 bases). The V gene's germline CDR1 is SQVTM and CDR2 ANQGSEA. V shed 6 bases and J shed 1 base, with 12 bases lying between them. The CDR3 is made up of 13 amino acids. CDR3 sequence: CSVGAGGQETQYF. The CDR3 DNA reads TGCAGCGTGGGGGCGGGCGGCCAAGAGACCCAGTACTTC.

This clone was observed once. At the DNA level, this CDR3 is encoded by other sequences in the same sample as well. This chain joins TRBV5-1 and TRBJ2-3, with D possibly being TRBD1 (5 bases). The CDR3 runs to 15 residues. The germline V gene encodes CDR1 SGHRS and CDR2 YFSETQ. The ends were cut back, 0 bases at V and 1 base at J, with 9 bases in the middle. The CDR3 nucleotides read TGCGCCAGCAGCTTGGAGCAGGGTCGCACAGATACGCAGTATTTT. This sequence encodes CASSLEQGRTDTQYF.

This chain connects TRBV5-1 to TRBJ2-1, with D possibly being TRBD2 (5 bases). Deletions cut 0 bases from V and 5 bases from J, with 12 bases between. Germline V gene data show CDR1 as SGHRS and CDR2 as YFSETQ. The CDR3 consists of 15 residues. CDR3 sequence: CASSLAELEDNEQFF. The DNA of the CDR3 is TGCGCCAGCAGCTTGGCCGAACTAGAGGACAATGAGCAGTTCTTC.

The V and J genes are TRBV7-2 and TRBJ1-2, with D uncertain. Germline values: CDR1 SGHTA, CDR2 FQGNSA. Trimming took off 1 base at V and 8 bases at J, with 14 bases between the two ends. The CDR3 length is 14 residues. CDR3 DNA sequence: TGTGCCAGCAGCTTAGACTTCTTCGAGGGAGGCTACACCTTC. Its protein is CASSLDFFEGGYTF.

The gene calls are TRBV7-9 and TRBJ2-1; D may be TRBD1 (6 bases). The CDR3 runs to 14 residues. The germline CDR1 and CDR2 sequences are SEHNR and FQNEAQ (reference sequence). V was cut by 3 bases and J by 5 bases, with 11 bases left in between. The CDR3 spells CASSLGTLDNEQFF. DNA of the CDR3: TGTGCCAGCAGCTTGGGGACACTCGACAATGAGCAGTTCTTC.

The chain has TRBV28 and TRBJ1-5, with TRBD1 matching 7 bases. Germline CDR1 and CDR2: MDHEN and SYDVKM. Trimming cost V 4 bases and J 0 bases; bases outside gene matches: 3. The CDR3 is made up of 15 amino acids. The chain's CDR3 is CASSSDRNSNQPQHF. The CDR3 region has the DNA TGTGCCAGCAGTTCGGACAGGAATAGCAATCAGCCCCAGCATTTT.

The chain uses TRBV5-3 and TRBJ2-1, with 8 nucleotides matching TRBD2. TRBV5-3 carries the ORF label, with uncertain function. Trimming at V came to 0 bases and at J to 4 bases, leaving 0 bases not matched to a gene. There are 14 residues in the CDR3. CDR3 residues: CARSLASGYNEQFF. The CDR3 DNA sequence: TGTGCCAGAAGCTTGGCTAGCGGGTACAATGAGCAGTTCTTC.

The chain's CDR3 is CASSYSGSRVAQYF. In DNA form, the CDR3 reads TGTGCCAGCAGTTACTCAGGATCAAGAGTTGCGCAGTACTTC. The genes are TRBV6-5 and TRBJ2-7, with D unresolved. The CDR3 spans 14 residues. The germline V gene encodes CDR1 MNHEY and CDR2 SVGAGI. Between the trimmed V and J ends, which lost 0 bases and 9 bases, there was a span of 15 bases.

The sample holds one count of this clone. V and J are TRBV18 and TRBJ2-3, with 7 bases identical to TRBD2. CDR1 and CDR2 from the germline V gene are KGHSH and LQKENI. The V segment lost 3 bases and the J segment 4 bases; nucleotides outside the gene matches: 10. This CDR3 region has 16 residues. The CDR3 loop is CASSPPSLALADTQYF. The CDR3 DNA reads TGTGCCAGCTCACCCCCTTCACTAGCGCTAGCAGATACGCAGTATTTT. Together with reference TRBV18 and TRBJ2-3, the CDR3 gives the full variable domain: NAGVMQNPRHLVRRRGQEARLRCSPMKGHSHVYWYRQLPEEGLKFMVYLQKENIIDESGMPKERFSAEFPKEGPSILRIQQVVRGDSAAYFCASSPPSLALADTQYFGPGTRLTVL.